This TCR beta chain comes out of a study of CD8 T cells in Susac syndrome. RNA totalling about 0.45 to 1 ug underwent reverse transcription with random hexamers. The amplification used immunoSEQ multiplex PCR on TCR beta CDR3; it spanned 54 Vbeta and 13 Jbeta. One entry per CDR3 protein, called by TCRdb with MiXCR from the immunoSEQ multiplex PCR reads. The sample yields roughly 200,000 distinct CDR3 sequences, 85% to 95% seen once. Sequencing of TCR beta was performed on blood CD8+ T cells and on blood CD4+ T cells. Diagnostic criteria defined recently for definite or probable disease were met by the Susac syndrome patients. Purification of the CD8+ and CD4+ T cells relied on negative isolation, and TEMRA cells underwent FACS enrichment. Germline V CDR1 and CDR2: LGHDT, YNNKEL (reference sequence). This CDR3 is built from 12 residues. Trimming cost V 3 bases and J 4 bases, with 4 bases left between them.

The TCR originated in a human donor with Susac syndrome. This chain uses TRBV3-1 with TRBJ2-1; D not resolved. The specimen sequenced was CD4+ T cells from PBMCs. The CDR3 DNA is TGTGCCAGCAGCCAGACATACAATGAGCAGTTCTTC. Residues: CASSQTYNEQFF.